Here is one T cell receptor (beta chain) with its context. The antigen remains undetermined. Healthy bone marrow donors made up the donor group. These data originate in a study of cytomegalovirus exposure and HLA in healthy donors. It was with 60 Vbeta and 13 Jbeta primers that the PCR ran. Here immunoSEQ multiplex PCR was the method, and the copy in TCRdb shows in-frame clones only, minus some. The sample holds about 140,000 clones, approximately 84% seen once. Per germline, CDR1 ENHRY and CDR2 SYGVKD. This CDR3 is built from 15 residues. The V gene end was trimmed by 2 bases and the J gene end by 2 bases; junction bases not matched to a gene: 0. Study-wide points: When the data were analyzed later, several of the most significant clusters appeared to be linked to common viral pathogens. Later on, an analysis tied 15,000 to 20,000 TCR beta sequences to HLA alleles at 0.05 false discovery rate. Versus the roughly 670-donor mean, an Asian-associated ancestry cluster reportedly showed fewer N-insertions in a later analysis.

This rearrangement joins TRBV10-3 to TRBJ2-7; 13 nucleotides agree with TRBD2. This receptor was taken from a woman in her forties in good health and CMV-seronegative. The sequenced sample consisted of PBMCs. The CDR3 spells CAISEGLAGAYEQYF. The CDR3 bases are TGTGCCATCAGTGAGGGACTAGCGGGAGCCTACGAGCAGTACTTC.